This T cell receptor (beta chain) was recorded in a study of human T cells and chemical hapten exposure. Study background: Patients got weekly scalp diphenylcyclopropenone doses over the roughly 22-week study. Overall study results and limits: In comparison with controls, expanded TCRs gave rise to a significantly larger number of large CDR3 similarity clusters.

In the library, unique molecular identifiers were attached to individual cDNA molecules. Original processing methods: With a range of 23,224 to 690,600, the median per sample was roughly 95,000 TCRs. MiXCR, run by TCRdb on the RACE reads, gives a single entry per CDR3 protein. It is TCRdb's table, rather than the study itself, that gives the V and J calls and clone size. In the table there are about 380,000 distinct CDR3 sequences, 4.5% to 6% of which are singletons. Time point here: pre-sensitization, week 0. Treatment given: therapeutic diphenylcyclopropenone sensitization with weekly scalp DPC. From germline, CDR1 is SGHAT and CDR2 FQNNGV. There are 16 residues in the CDR3. The V segment lost 3 bases and the J segment 6 bases; nucleotides outside the gene matches: 5. This clonotype came up a few times. What it binds is not known.

Specimen: whole blood, collected in connection with sensitization to the hapten diphenylcyclopropenone (DPC). This chain uses TRBV11-2 with TRBJ2-3, with 14 bases matching TRBD2. This sequence originates from a woman aged 45-59 years with alopecia areata. Some clones in this sample may be carry-over from other donors' samples. CDR3 sequence reads: CASSFGLAGGGDTQYF. The CDR3 nucleotides read TGTGCCAGCAGCTTCGGACTAGCGGGGGGAGGGGATACGCAGTATTTT.